The entry below describes one TCR beta chain. The sample originates from a study of blood T cell repertoires in COVID-19. Turning to the study itself: Material from acute and convalescent COVID-19 was sourced from the United States, Italy and Spain. T cells, B-cell-depleted T cells, or PBMCs supplied cDNA or gDNA.

The assay was immunoSEQ multiplex PCR, and TCRdb's table has in-frame clones only and misses some. The sample holds 250,000 to 350,000 clones, about 91% seen once. The J segment lost 0 bases and the V segment lost 4 bases, leaving 5 bases of the junction unmatched. Germline CDR1 is SGHRS and CDR2 is YFSETQ. There are 15 residues in the CDR3. The chain joins TRBV5-1 to TRBJ1-1, with 8 bases aligning to TRBD1. The receptor comes from a woman in her 30s who had recovered from COVID-19. The specimen sequenced was peripheral blood. The CDR3 spells CASSPRQGLNTEAFF. CDR3 nucleotides: TGCGCCAGCAGCCCTCGACAGGGGCTGAACACTGAAGCTTTCTTT. The full variable domain, rest sourced from reference TRBV5-1 and TRBJ1-1, is KAGVTQTPRYLIKTRGQQVTLSCSPISGHRSVSWYQQTPGQGLQFLFEYFSETQRNKGNFPGRFSGRQFSNSRSEMNVSTLELGDSALYLCASSPRQGLNTEAFFGQGTRLTVV.